The next 28 T cell receptor beta chains were all read from a single sample in a study of blood T cell repertoires in COVID-19. Repertoires were generated with immunoSEQ multiplex PCR, while TCRdb's copy carries only in-frame clones and drops some. The data contain about 150,000 clones, around 85% of them singletons. Sequenced material: peripheral blood. The source of these receptors is a human donor in a cohort sampled during active COVID-19.

The CDR3: CASSALLARLANEQFF. In DNA form, the CDR3 reads TGTGCCAGTAGCGCCTTACTAGCGCGGTTGGCCAATGAGCAGTTCTTC. The chain joins TRBV19 to TRBJ2-1; 7 nucleotides line up with TRBD2. Germline V gene data show CDR1 as LNHDA and CDR2 as SQIVND (reference sequence). V trimming: 6 bases; J trimming: 6 bases; junction bases outside the gene matches: 14. This CDR3 has 16 amino acids.

This chain joins TRBV7-2 and TRBJ2-7, with 7 bases identical to TRBD2. V lost 6 bases to trimming and J lost 3 bases; unmatched junction nucleotides: 14. Looked up from germline, CDR1 is SGHTA and CDR2 is FQGNSA. The CDR3 runs 16 residues. DNA of the CDR3: TGTGCCAGCAGGCCAAGCGGGACCACAGTTAGCTACGAGCAGTACTTC. Translated: CASRPSGTTVSYEQYF.

The chain joins TRBV11-2 to TRBJ1-2; D remains ambiguous. There are 14 residues in the CDR3. Germline V gene sequence: CDR1 SGHAT, CDR2 FQNNGV. The ends were cut back, 7 bases at V and 4 bases at J, with 16 bases in the middle. The DNA for the CDR3 is TGTGCCAGCACTCTGTCAAGTTCAGGCTATGGCTACACCTTC. It codes for CASTLSSSGYGYTF.

The chain recombines TRBV3-1 (or the pseudogene TRBV3-2) with TRBJ2-7, with 11 positions matching TRBD1. Germline lookup yields CDR1 LGHDT and CDR2 YNNKEL (reference sequence). The CDR3 extends over 13 amino acids. After removal of 10 bases from V and 1 base from J, the junction contained 3 bases not matched to a gene. CDR3 coding DNA: TGTGCCACCGGGACAGGGGGGTCCTACGAGCAGTACTTC. Translating gives CATGTGGSYEQYF.

The chain joins TRBV5-6 to TRBJ1-4; possible D gene TRBD1, 5 bases. The CDR3 sequence is 14 residues long. The V gene's germline CDR1 is SGHDT and CDR2 YYEEEE. The ends were cut back, 1 base at V and 8 bases at J, with 12 bases in the middle. The CDR3 nucleotides are TGTGCCAGCAGCTTGCGGGGGTCAGAAGAAAAACTGTTTTTT. Translating it yields CASSLRGSEEKLFF.

The chain combines TRBV6-5 with TRBJ2-1; possibly TRBD1 for D (6 bases). The CDR3 is made up of 15 amino acids. V dropped 6 bases and J dropped 3 bases, with 15 bases sitting between them. Per germline, CDR1 MNHEY and CDR2 SVGAGI. The chain's CDR3 is CASSLYMDSYNEQFF. CDR3 nucleotide sequence: TGTGCCAGCAGCCTATACATGGACAGCTACAATGAGCAGTTCTTC.

This clone was seen a single time. The J gene is TRBJ2-1, the V gene TRBV2; perhaps TRBD2 as D (6 bases). The CDR3 is 14 residues long. The V and J ends lost 10 bases and 4 bases respectively, with 17 bases between them. Germline CDR1 SNHLY, CDR2 FYNNEI. The CDR3 region has the DNA TGTGCCACCCGGGACTCCTTCGTGTACAATGAGCAGTTCTTC. This translates into CATRDSFVYNEQFF. Based on the CDR3 plus reference TRBV2 and TRBJ2-1, the full variable domain is EPEVTQTPSHQVTQMGQEVILRCVPISNHLYFYWYRQILGQKVEFLVSFYNNEISEKSEIFDDQFSVERPDGSNFTLKIRSTKLEDSAMYFCATRDSFVYNEQFFGPGTRLTVL.

The chain recombines TRBV3-1 (or the pseudogene TRBV3-2) with TRBJ2-7; 9 bases are shared with TRBD1. Germline-derived CDR1 and CDR2 are LGHDT and YNNKEL (reference sequence). CDR3 length: 16 residues. V dropped 1 base and J dropped 4; count of bases not matched to a gene: 8. Here the CDR3 DNA reads TGTGCCAGCAGCCAAGGGGATATGACAGGGGGTTACGAGCAGTACTTC. Amino acids: CASSQGDMTGGYEQYF.

The chain couples TRBV9 to TRBJ1-3; D not resolved. The CDR3 is 15 residues long. Germline CDR1 and CDR2: SGDLS and YYNGEE. V lost 0 bases and J 0 bases, leaving 7 bases between the germline ends. The CDR3: CASSVDSFSGNTIYF. CDR3 bases: TGTGCCAGCAGCGTAGACAGTTTCTCTGGAAACACCATATATTTT.

The chain uses TRBV6-5 and TRBJ2-7; 7 bases are shared with TRBD2. Germline trimming cut 7 bases from V and 3 bases from J; bases unmatched to any gene: 9. The CDR3 loop spans 14 amino acids. Germline CDR1 and CDR2: MNHEY and SVGAGI. The chain's CDR3 is CASTLELAHYEQYF. CDR3 DNA: TGTGCCAGCACGTTAGAACTAGCGCACTACGAGCAGTACTTC.

The V gene is TRBV28, the J gene TRBJ1-2; TRBD1 aligns across 8 bases. Losses at the gene ends were 3 bases for V and 4 bases for J; bases not matched to a gene: 7. This CDR3 region has 15 residues. Germline V gene lookup returns CDR1 MDHEN and CDR2 SYDVKM. CDR3 DNA sequence: TGTGCCAGCAGTTTTGGGCAGGGGGCTACCTATGGCTACACCTTC. Translating it yields CASSFGQGATYGYTF.

The rearrangement joins TRBV6-1 to TRBJ2-7; possibly TRBD2 for D (7 bases). This CDR3 is 17 amino acids long. The germline gives CDR1 MNHNS, CDR2 SASEGT. Trimming took 3 bases from V and 4 from J, leaving 22 bases between them. The CDR3 bases are TGTGCCAGCAGTGACGTGTTAGGGGGGGCCCCCTCGTACGAGCAGTACTTC. It specifies CASSDVLGGAPSYEQYF.

The rearrangement uses TRBV2 and TRBJ2-7, with D possibly matching TRBD2 (6 bases). CDR3 size: 14 residues. The germline CDR1 and CDR2 sequences are SNHLY and FYNNEI. The V end lost 6 bases, the J end lost 5 bases, and 17 bases lay between the germline ends. The CDR3 loop reads CASRANRGSHEQYF. CDR3 in DNA: TGTGCCAGCAGGGCGAACCGGGGGAGCCACGAGCAGTACTTC.

The chain joins TRBV7-9 to TRBJ1-4, with D maybe TRBD1 (5 bases). Trimming took off 4 bases at V and 7 bases at J, with 19 bases between the two ends. Germline assignment: CDR1 SEHNR and CDR2 FQNEAQ (reference sequence). The CDR3 has 16 amino acids. Here the CDR3 reads CASSSDHQGFSEKLFF. The CDR3 DNA reads as TGTGCCAGCAGCTCGGACCATCAGGGATTCTCTGAAAAACTGTTTTTT.

V gene TRBV7-9 combines with J gene TRBJ1-4, with D possibly matching TRBD1 (5 bases). Germline V gene lookup returns CDR1 SEHNR and CDR2 FQNEAQ (reference sequence). The germline V and J ends were trimmed by 6 bases and 8 bases, with 19 bases remaining between them. The CDR3 contains 15 residues. The DNA for the CDR3 is TGTGCCAGCAGTTCCTCCCAGGGCGCGGGGGAAAAACTGTTTTTT. This gives the protein CASSSSQGAGEKLFF. Full variable domain (outside the CDR3, taken from reference TRBV7-9 and TRBJ1-4): DTGVSQNPRHKITKRGQNVTFRCDPISEHNRLYWYRQTLGQGPEFLTYFQNEAQLEKSRLLSDRFSAERPKGSFSTLEIQRTEQGDSAMYLCASSSSQGAGEKLFFGSGTQLSVL.

Only a few counts were recorded for this clone. The chain links TRBV9 to TRBJ2-7; D ambiguous. Looked up from germline, CDR1 is SGDLS and CDR2 is YYNGEE. V lost 0 bases and J lost 0, with 10 bases in between. The CDR3 totals 15 residues. Here the CDR3 DNA reads TGTGCCAGCAGCGTAGGGCAGGTGAGCTCCTACGAGCAGTACTTC. The encoded protein is CASSVGQVSSYEQYF.

The chain couples TRBV5-8 to TRBJ2-7; possibly TRBD2 for D (5 bases). Germline-derived CDR1 and CDR2 are SGHTS and YDEGEE. The CDR3 runs to 14 residues. V dropped 1 base and J dropped 0 bases, with 8 bases sitting between them. The CDR3 spells CASSLRGISYEQYF. CDR3 DNA sequence: TGTGCCAGCAGCTTGCGGGGAATCTCCTACGAGCAGTACTTC. The full variable domain, with the rest looked up from reference TRBV5-8 and TRBJ2-7, is EAGVTQSPTHLIKTRGQQATLRCSPISGHTSVYWYQQALGLGLQFLLWYDEGEERNRGNFPPRFSGRQFPNYSSELNVNALELEDSALYLCASSLRGISYEQYFGPGTRLTVT.

This clone was seen only a few times. The gene calls are TRBV7-9 and TRBJ1-4; 9 bases are a match to TRBD1. The CDR3 loop spans 15 amino acids. The junction had 8 bases not matched to a gene; V was cut back by 5 bases and J by 7 bases. Germline lookup yields CDR1 SEHNR and CDR2 FQNEAQ (reference sequence). CDR3 region: CASSHPGQGLEKLFF. The CDR3, as DNA: TGTGCCAGCAGCCACCCGGGACAGGGACTTGAAAAACTGTTTTTT.

This clone was recorded only once. This rearrangement joins TRBV30 to TRBJ1-5; D might be TRBD1 (5 bases). Trimming removed 0 bases at V and 5 bases at J, with 8 bases between. CDR3 size: 13 residues. From germline, CDR1 is GTSNPN and CDR2 SVGIG (reference sequence). CDR3 sequence reads: CAWSVGEYQPQHF. DNA for the CDR3: TGTGCCTGGAGTGTAGGGGAATATCAGCCCCAGCATTTT. Variable domain in full (rest from reference TRBV30 and TRBJ1-5): SQTIHQWPATLVQPVGSPLSLECTVEGTSNPNLYWYRQAAGRGLQLLFYSVGIGQISSEVPQNLSASRPQDRQFILSSKKLLLSDSGFYLCAWSVGEYQPQHFGDGTRLSIL.

The chain joins TRBV1 to TRBJ2-6; TRBD2 reflects the table's D call only, with no check against the DNA. TRBV1 is a documented pseudogene. The CDR3 covers 18 residues. The CDR3 coding sequence is TGCACCAGCAGCCAAGACTGGGAGCTCTGGTCTGGGGCCAACGTCCTGACTTTC. Amino acid sequence: CTSSQDWELWSGANVLTF.

The chain uses TRBV5-6 and TRBJ1-3; D not certain. CDR1 and CDR2 from the germline V gene are SGHDT and YYEEEE. This CDR3 comprises 15 residues. Deletions cut 0 bases from V and 0 bases from J, with 7 bases between. The CDR3: CASSLAGSSGNTIYF. The CDR3 nucleotides are TGTGCCAGCAGCTTGGCTGGGAGCTCTGGAAACACCATATATTTT. Full variable domain (outside the CDR3, taken from reference TRBV5-6 and TRBJ1-3): DAGVTQSPTHLIKTRGQQVTLRCSPKSGHDTVSWYQQALGQGPQFIFQYYEEEERQRGNFPDRFSGHQFPNYSSELNVNALLLGDSALYLCASSLAGSSGNTIYFGEGSWLTVV.

V usage is TRBV7-2 and J usage is TRBJ2-7; no clear D. Germline V CDR1 and CDR2: SGHTA, FQGNSA. V was clipped by 0 bases and J by 4 bases, with 10 bases between them. The CDR3 is 14 residues long. The DNA of the CDR3 is TGTGCCAGCAGCTTAGCGCAGTCAGATTACGAGCAGTACTTC. It is translated as CASSLAQSDYEQYF.

The chain uses TRBV24-1 and TRBJ2-5; a weak D match, TRBD1 (5 bases). V lost 4 bases and J lost 7, with 9 bases in between. CDR3 length equals 12 residues. Germline V gene sequence: CDR1 KGHDR, CDR2 SFDVKD. This CDR3 is CATSEGPGTQYF. CDR3 in DNA: TGTGCCACCAGTGAGGGGCCCGGGACCCAGTACTTC.

The rearrangement joins TRBV6-4 to TRBJ2-3; 9 bases are shared with TRBD2. The CDR3 consists of 14 residues. V trimming: 8 bases; J trimming: 0 bases; junction bases outside the gene matches: 3. In germline, CDR1 is MRHNA, CDR2 SNTAGT. The CDR3: CASSTSGSTDTQYF. The CDR3 DNA sequence: TGTGCCAGCTCAACTAGCGGGAGCACAGATACGCAGTATTTT.

This clone has more than one count but fewer than ten. J is TRBJ1-5 and V is TRBV13, with D perhaps TRBD1 (5 bases). This CDR3 contains 14 residues. CDR1 is PRHDT and CDR2 is FYEKMQ in the germline V gene (reference sequence). V was pared by 4 bases and J by 5 bases, with 12 bases between. CDR3 DNA sequence: TGTGCCAGCAGCTGGCAGGGCCGAGATCAGCCCCAGCATTTT. Amino acid sequence: CASSWQGRDQPQHF.

J is TRBJ2-3 and V is TRBV19; TRBD2 matches 7 bases. Germline V gene lookup returns CDR1 LNHDA and CDR2 SQIVND (reference sequence). The CDR3 loop spans 15 amino acids. Trimming at V came to 2 bases and at J to 4 bases, leaving 6 bases not matched to a gene. As DNA, the CDR3 is TGTGCCAGTAGTATAAGACCCGGGGGGTCAGATACGCAGTATTTT. It is translated as CASSIRPGGSDTQYF.

The chain is built from TRBV5-1 and TRBJ2-7, with 7 bases lining up with TRBD2. The CDR3 runs 15 residues. V lost 2 bases and J lost 3; bases outside the gene matches: 8. CDR1 and CDR2 from the germline V gene are SGHRS and YFSETQ. In nucleotides, the CDR3 is TGCGCCAGCAGCTTTGGGAGGGCGGGAAGCTACGAGCAGTACTTC. It yields the protein CASSFGRAGSYEQYF. The full variable domain, completed using reference TRBV5-1 and TRBJ2-7, is KAGVTQTPRYLIKTRGQQVTLSCSPISGHRSVSWYQQTPGQGLQFLFEYFSETQRNKGNFPGRFSGRQFSNSRSEMNVSTLELGDSALYLCASSFGRAGSYEQYFGPGTRLTVT.

The chain couples TRBV24-1 to TRBJ1-1; D call uncertain. Germline loops: CDR1 KGHDR, CDR2 SFDVKD. CDR3 length: 14 residues. V lost 6 bases, J lost 2 bases, and 12 bases lay in between. The CDR3 reads CATSRAGGNTEAFF. The CDR3 nucleotides read TGTGCCACCAGTCGAGCCGGAGGTAACACTGAAGCTTTCTTT.